These 18 T cell receptor beta chains were sequenced from one sample in a study of cytomegalovirus exposure and HLA in healthy donors. TCRdb's table, derived via immunoSEQ multiplex PCR, lists solely in-frame clones and lacks some. The repertoire holds some 170,000 clones, with about four fifths as singletons. The sequencing sample was made of PBMCs. The receptors stem from a man in his thirties or forties in good health and CMV-seropositive.

J is TRBJ1-5 and V is TRBV5-8; no clear D. The CDR3 length is 15 residues. V was cut by 1 base and J by 0 bases, with 8 bases left in between. CDR1 and CDR2 from the germline V gene are SGHTS and YDEGEE. The CDR3 sequence is CASSLWANSNQPQHF. The CDR3 DNA follows: TGTGCCAGCAGCTTGTGGGCCAATAGCAATCAGCCCCAGCATTTT.

The J gene is TRBJ1-6, the V gene TRBV5-4; D perhaps matches TRBD1 (6 bases). The CDR3 has 15 amino acids. Germline CDR1 is SGHNT and CDR2 is YYREEE (reference sequence). V was clipped by 4 bases and J by 6 bases, with 14 bases between them. The CDR3 DNA sequence: TGTGCCAGCAGCCCCGGGGGAGGGGGTAATTCACCCCTCCACTTT. It encodes CASSPGGGGNSPLHF.

This clone was observed a handful of times. CDR3 coding DNA: TGTGCCTCGAGCCTACTGCGGCTGAACACTGAAGCTTTCTTT. It yields the protein CASSLLRLNTEAFF. This chain connects TRBV30 to TRBJ1-1; D call uncertain. Trimming stripped 7 bases from V and 0 bases from J, with 15 bases between. In germline, CDR1 is GTSNPN, CDR2 SVGIG (reference sequence). CDR3 length: 14 amino acids.

The chain is built from TRBV7-8 and TRBJ2-1; D might be TRBD2 (5 bases). V lost 5 bases and J 7 bases, leaving 18 bases between the germline ends. The CDR3 covers 15 residues. Per the germline V gene, CDR1 is SGHVS and CDR2 is FQNEAQ. The CDR3 loop is CASSPRRGLMNEQFF. For the CDR3, the DNA is TGTGCCAGCAGCCCTCGGCGCGGGTTAATGAATGAGCAGTTCTTC. The full variable domain, its missing parts supplied by reference TRBV7-8 and TRBJ2-1, is GAGVSQSPRYKVAKRGQDVALRCDPISGHVSLFWYQQALGQGPEFLTYFQNEAQLDKSGLPSDRFFAERPEGSVSTLKIQRTQQEDSAVYLCASSPRRGLMNEQFFGPGTRLTVL.

The J gene is TRBJ1-1, the V gene TRBV28; TRBD1 might be the D (5 bases). Germline V gives CDR1 MDHEN, CDR2 SYDVKM. The CDR3 sequence is 14 residues long. Trimming cost V 7 bases and J 4 bases, with 16 bases left between them. CDR3 sequence: CASIPGGLSTEAFF. For the CDR3, the DNA is TGTGCCAGCATTCCTGGGGGACTGAGCACTGAAGCTTTCTTT.

The chain links TRBV28 to TRBJ1-2; 8 nucleotides agree with TRBD1. Germline loops: CDR1 MDHEN, CDR2 SYDVKM. This CDR3 comprises 13 residues. V was pared by 6 bases and J by 8 bases, with 8 bases of the junction left unmatched. CDR3 DNA: TGTGCCAGCAGGAAAACAGGGGGGGACGGCTACACCTTC. Protein sequence: CASRKTGGDGYTF.

The gene calls are TRBV6-4 and TRBJ1-4; D ambiguous. Germline lookup yields CDR1 MRHNA and CDR2 SNTAGT. The CDR3 is 13 amino acids. The V gene lost 3 bases and the J gene lost 3 bases, with 5 bases spanning the gap. CDR3 sequence: CASSEAANEKLFF. The CDR3 nucleotides are TGTGCCAGCAGTGAGGCAGCTAATGAAAAACTGTTTTTT.

The chain uses TRBV7-2 and TRBJ2-1; maybe TRBD2 (6 bases). The CDR3 extends over 15 amino acids. Trimming shortened V by 7 bases and J by 4 bases, and 17 bases separated the two germline ends. The germline V gene encodes CDR1 SGHTA and CDR2 FQGNSA. CDR3 sequence (DNA): TGTGCCAGCACCCCCCCCGGGGGTGGTTACAATGAGCAGTTCTTC. Protein sequence: CASTPPGGGYNEQFF. Full variable domain (rest looked up from reference TRBV7-2 and TRBJ2-1): GAGVSQSPSNKVTEKGKDVELRCDPISGHTALYWYRQSLGQGLEFLIYFQGNSAPDKSGLPSDRFSAERTGGSVSTLTIQRTQQEDSAVYLCASTPPGGGYNEQFFGPGTRLTVL.

J is TRBJ2-1 and V is TRBV11-1; 9 bases agree with TRBD2. Germline V lookup: CDR1 SGHAT, CDR2 FQDESV (reference sequence). V gave up 0 bases and J gave up 9 bases; unmatched junction bases: 9. The CDR3 runs to 16 residues. The CDR3 loop is CASSLARSGRRGEQFF. The CDR3 DNA reads as TGTGCCAGCAGCTTAGCGAGGAGCGGGAGGCGGGGTGAGCAGTTCTTC. The whole variable domain, filled in from reference TRBV11-1 and TRBJ2-1, reads EAEVAQSPRYKITEKSQAVAFWCDPISGHATLYWYRQILGQGPELLVQFQDESVVDDSQLPKDRFSAERLKGVDSTLKIQPAELGDSAMYLCASSLARSGRRGEQFFGPGTRLTVL.

This clone came up once. This rearrangement joins TRBV11-3 to TRBJ2-7; 11 nucleotides agree with TRBD1. This CDR3 region has 14 residues. V was clipped by 4 bases and J by 7 bases; unmatched bases: 6. Germline CDR1 and CDR2: SGHNT and YENEEA. The CDR3 loop reads CASSSDRGRGEQYF. CDR3 nucleotides: TGTGCCAGCAGCTCGGACAGGGGGCGAGGAGAGCAGTACTTC.

In its sample, this clone was seen a few times. The chain couples TRBV6-1 to TRBJ1-2; D not certain. V was pared by 6 bases and J by 2 bases, with 13 bases between. The CDR3 runs 14 residues. Germline-derived CDR1 and CDR2 are MNHNS and SASEGT. The CDR3 coding sequence is TGTGCCAGCAGCCTCCGCGAGCTGAACTATGGCTACACCTTC. Amino acid sequence: CASSLRELNYGYTF.

The DNA for the CDR3 is TGTGCCTGTGCAGGGCACCCTGAAGCTTTCTTT. It is translated as CACAGHPEAFF. The V gene is TRBV30, the J gene TRBJ1-1; tentative D call: TRBD1 (5 bases). CDR3 length: 11 residues. In germline, CDR1 is GTSNPN, CDR2 SVGIG (reference sequence). Deletions cut 6 bases from V and 6 bases from J, with 11 bases between.

The chain combines TRBV19 with TRBJ1-5, with 8 bases fitting TRBD1. Germline-derived CDR1 and CDR2 are LNHDA and SQIVND (reference sequence). V was pared by 5 bases and J by 5 bases, with 5 bases of the junction left unmatched. The CDR3 runs to 14 residues. The DNA for the CDR3 is TGTGCCAGTAGTGTCACAGGGGGATATCAGCCCCAGCATTTT. This gives the protein CASSVTGGYQPQHF.

This chain joins TRBV27 and TRBJ1-1; D is unclear. The CDR3 spans 13 residues. Germline-derived CDR1 and CDR2 are MNHEY and SMNVEV (reference sequence). Trimming stripped 3 bases from V and 5 bases from J, with 10 bases between. The CDR3 DNA follows: TGTGCCAGCAGTTTTCAAGCGGGGACTGAAGCTTTCTTT. Translating it yields CASSFQAGTEAFF.

The V and J genes are TRBV5-5 and TRBJ2-3; D unresolved. Per the germline V gene, CDR1 is SGHKS and CDR2 is YYEKEE (reference sequence). The CDR3 runs 17 residues. V lost 4 bases, J lost 2 bases, and 20 bases lay in between. The CDR3 DNA reads TGTGCCAGCAGCCCTCGAGCCACCTCCGCAACCACAGATACGCAGTATTTT. Translated, it gives CASSPRATSATTDTQYF.

V and J are TRBV28 and TRBJ1-2; tentatively, D is TRBD1 (5 bases). The V end was cut by 6 bases, the J end by 6 bases, with 26 bases between. The germline V gene encodes CDR1 MDHEN and CDR2 SYDVKM. There are 17 residues in the CDR3. This CDR3 is CASSIAGRATFRDGYTF. The CDR3 DNA is TGTGCCAGCAGCATAGCGGGCAGGGCAACCTTTAGAGATGGCTACACCTTC.

The genes are TRBV28 and TRBJ1-1, with 7 bases aligning to TRBD1. With V trimmed by 4 bases and J by 5 bases, 10 bases remained unmatched. Per germline, CDR1 MDHEN and CDR2 SYDVKM. The CDR3 runs to 15 residues. The CDR3 is CASSSYGAGGTEAFF. Here the CDR3 DNA reads TGTGCCAGCAGTTCCTACGGCGCAGGGGGGACTGAAGCTTTCTTT.

V is TRBV9 and J is TRBJ2-1, with TRBD1 as a possible D gene (5 bases). The CDR3 runs 16 residues. V was clipped by 3 bases and J by 6 bases, with 19 bases between them. Germline CDR1 SGDLS, CDR2 YYNGEE. In DNA, the CDR3 is TGTGCCAGCAGCGCCTTCGCCGAAGGGGCGAGCAATGAGCAGTTCTTC. Encoded protein: CASSAFAEGASNEQFF.